This TCR beta chain was sequenced for a study of blood T cell repertoires in COVID-19. Clones were read by immunoSEQ multiplex PCR, and TCRdb kept only the in-frame ones, dropping some. The profile shows about 300,000 clones, around 87% of them singletons. This CDR3 contains 14 residues. Germline V lookup: CDR1 LNHDA, CDR2 SQIVND (reference sequence). V lost 5 bases and J lost 3; bases outside the gene matches: 3. The specimen sequenced was peripheral blood. The clonotype was recovered from a man in his 70s with acute or convalescent COVID-19. This sequence joins TRBV19 and TRBJ2-7, with TRBD1 identical over 11 bases. The CDR3 sequence: CASSVGTGGYEQYF. DNA for the CDR3: TGTGCCAGTAGTGTGGGGACAGGGGGCTACGAGCAGTACTTC.